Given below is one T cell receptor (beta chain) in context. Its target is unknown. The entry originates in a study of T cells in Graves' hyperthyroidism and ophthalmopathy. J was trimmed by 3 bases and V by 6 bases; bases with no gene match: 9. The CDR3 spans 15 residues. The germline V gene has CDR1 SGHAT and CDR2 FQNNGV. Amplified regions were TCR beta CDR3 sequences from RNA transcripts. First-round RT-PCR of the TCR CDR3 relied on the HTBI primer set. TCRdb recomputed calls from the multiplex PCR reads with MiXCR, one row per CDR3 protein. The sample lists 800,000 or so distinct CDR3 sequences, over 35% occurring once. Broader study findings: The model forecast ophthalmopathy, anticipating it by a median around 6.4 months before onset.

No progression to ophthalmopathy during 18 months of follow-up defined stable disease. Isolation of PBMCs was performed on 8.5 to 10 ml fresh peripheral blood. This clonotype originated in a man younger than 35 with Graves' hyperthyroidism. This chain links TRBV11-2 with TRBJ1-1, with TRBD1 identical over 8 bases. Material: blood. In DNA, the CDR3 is TGTGCCAGCAGAGGACAGGGAAGTGGGGACACTGAAGCTTTCTTT. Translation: CASRGQGSGDTEAFF.